This T cell receptor (beta chain) was sequenced in a study of vaccination effects on CD4 cells after COVID-19. For the study at large: Before sequencing, viral peptide pools were used by the ViraFEST assay to expand antigen-specific CD4+ T cells.

Isolating CD4+ T cells followed more than eight days of culture. Participants completed two doses of the BNT162b2 or mRNA-1273 vaccine. Sequencing used immunoSEQ multiplex PCR; TCRdb keeps in-frame clones, though not all of them. The sample shows approximately 47,000 clones, 60% to 75% of them seen only once. Comment on this clone: Its antigen is undetermined.

Unmatched junction bases numbered 10, after V lost 6 bases and J lost 3 bases. This CDR3 contains 16 residues. Germline V CDR1 and CDR2: DFQATT, SNEGSKA (reference sequence). The study's findings and limits: Within healthy vaccinees, only 1 of 255 vaccine-induced clones displayed cross-reactivity with common cold coronaviruses.

The chain links TRBV20-1 to TRBJ1-4; 10 bases fit TRBD1. The TCR sequence derives from a human donor who received a COVID-19 vaccine. Sequences were derived from CD4+ T cells from PBMCs cultured without peptide, sampled after COVID-19 vaccination. The CDR3 loop is CSASDRGRGANEKLFF. In DNA, the CDR3 is TGCAGTGCGAGTGACAGGGGGCGCGGGGCTAATGAAAAACTGTTTTTT.